These T cell receptor beta chains were read from a single sample in a study of graft-versus-host responses after intestinal transplantation. Here immunoSEQ multiplex PCR was the method, and the copy in TCRdb shows in-frame clones only, minus some. The data contain 98,000 or so clones, about 90% of them singletons. Antigen specificity for these receptors is unknown. Sample: unstimulated CD4+ T cells sorted from spleen or lymph node cells, taken before intestinal transplant. These receptors all come from a human donor who received an intestinal transplant. The CDR3 runs from the conserved cysteine through the conserved F or W. A D gene is named only where the DNA matches it firmly. Size tells how often a clone was seen (once, few, many) or the class of an expanded clone, and some rows leave it out.

J gene	V gene	D gene	clone size	CDR3 protein	CDR3 DNA
TRBJ1-1	TRBV9	.	.	CASRGQNTEAFF	TGTGCCAGCAGGGGACAGAACACTGAAGCTTTCTTT
TRBJ2-7	TRBV7-9	.	.	CASSPWSDMGALSYGQYF	TGTGCCAGCAGCCCCTGGTCCGACATGGGGGCGTTGTCCTACGGGCAGTACTTC
TRBJ2-7	TRBV6-1	.	.	CASSVGPRSSYEQYF	TGTGCCAGCAGTGTCGGCCCGCGAAGCTCCTACGAGCAGTACTTC
TRBJ2-7	TRBV5-4	TRBD2	.	CASSFQGGTYEQYF	TGTGCCAGCAGCTTCCAGGGAGGGACCTACGAGCAGTACTTC
TRBJ2-7	TRBV7-2	.	.	CASSLSPGAGYHEQYF	TGTGCCAGCAGCTTAAGCCCAGGGGCGGGATACCACGAGCAGTACTTC
TRBJ2-7	TRBV18	.	.	CASDAGNTYEQYF	TGTGCCAGCGACGCCGGGAACACCTACGAGCAGTACTTC
TRBJ2-5	TRBV5-1	TRBD1	.	CASSLRDRLQETQYF	TGCGCCAGCAGCCTACGGGACAGGCTGCAAGAGACCCAGTACTTC
TRBJ2-3	TRBV7-3	.	.	CASSYGARSDTQYF	TGTGCCAGCAGCTACGGAGCGAGGTCAGATACGCAGTATTTT
TRBJ2-5	TRBV10-2	TRBD2	.	CASSQGGRETQYF	TGCGCCAGCAGCCAGGGAGGGAGGGAGACCCAGTACTTC
TRBJ1-1	TRBV6-6	.	.	CASSYQPEGTEAFF	TGTGCCAGCAGTTATCAGCCTGAAGGAACTGAAGCTTTCTTT
TRBJ1-3	TRBV2	TRBD1	.	CASSGEGAAGNTIYF	TGTGCCAGCAGTGGGGAGGGGGCGGCTGGAAACACCATATATTTT
TRBJ1-1	TRBV6-6	.	.	CASGRQGGYTEAFF	TGTGCCAGCGGTAGGCAGGGAGGGTACACTGAAGCTTTCTTT
TRBJ1-2	TRBV5-1	.	few	CASSAEGHTRGYTF	TGCGCCAGCAGCGCGGAGGGACATACCCGCGGCTACACCTTC
TRBJ1-2	TRBV2	.	.	CASSELLLSTNGYTF	TGTGCCAGCAGTGAACTTTTACTATCGACAAATGGCTACACCTTC
TRBJ1-1	TRBV27	.	.	CASSLAGRAEAFF	TGTGCCAGCAGTTTAGCAGGGAGGGCTGAAGCTTTCTTT
TRBJ2-3	TRBV5-4	TRBD2	.	CASSLGRGDTDTQYF	TGTGCCAGCAGCTTGGGGCGGGGGGACACAGATACGCAGTATTTT
TRBJ2-7	TRBV5-1	TRBD2	.	CASSPEGLAGGYSYEQYF	TGCGCCAGCAGCCCCGAAGGACTAGCGGGAGGCTACTCCTACGAGCAGTACTTC
TRBJ1-5	TRBV30	TRBD1	.	CAWSWDRNQPQHF	TGTGCCTGGAGCTGGGACAGAAATCAGCCCCAGCATTTT
TRBJ1-2	TRBV18	.	.	CASSPPGPPGNGYTF	TGTGCCAGCTCACCCCCGGGACCTCCTGGGAATGGCTACACCTTC
TRBJ2-1	TRBV5-5	TRBD1	.	CASSLWTGPRSYNEQFF	TGTGCCAGCAGCCTATGGACAGGACCTCGCTCCTACAATGAGCAGTTCTTC
TRBJ1-3	TRBV6-1	.	once	CASRGDLGGNTIYF	TGTGCCAGCAGAGGGGACCTGGGTGGAAACACCATATATTTT
TRBJ2-7	TRBV5-1	.	.	CASSQGPRTGEQYF	TGCGCCAGCAGCCAAGGGCCCAGGACGGGCGAGCAGTACTTC
TRBJ2-7	TRBV5-1	TRBD2	.	CASSLEGGSYYSYEQYF	TGCGCCAGCAGCTTGGAGGGCGGGAGCTATTACTCCTACGAGCAGTACTTC
TRBJ1-5	TRBV29-1	.	.	CSVGGGNQPQHF	TGCAGCGTTGGAGGGGGGAATCAGCCCCAGCATTTT
TRBJ2-5	TRBV7-9	.	.	CASSPIQDRVQETQYF	TGTGCCAGCAGCCCGATACAGGATCGGGTACAAGAGACCCAGTACTTC
TRBJ1-5	TRBV2	.	.	CASSEGGGDQPQHF	TGTGCCAGCAGTGAGGGGGGCGGGGATCAGCCCCAGCATTTT
TRBJ2-3	TRBV5-6	.	.	CASSLVGGRTDTQYF	TGTGCCAGCAGCTTAGTCGGCGGTCGCACAGATACGCAGTATTTT
TRBJ2-1	TRBV5-4	TRBD2	.	CASSLASTSGKGSYNEQFF	TGTGCCAGCAGCTTGGCTTCGACTAGCGGGAAGGGATCCTACAATGAGCAGTTCTTC
TRBJ2-7	TRBV11-2	.	.	CASSFGTGYEQYF	TGTGCCAGCAGCTTTGGGACCGGCTACGAGCAGTACTTC
TRBJ1-4	TRBV18	TRBD1	.	CASSPPGRTGGEKLFF	TGTGCCAGCTCACCACCGGGTCGGACAGGGGGCGAAAAACTGTTTTTT
TRBJ2-1	TRBV19	TRBD2	once	CASIKTGTRTNEQFF	TGTGCCAGTATTAAAACCGGGACTAGAACCAATGAGCAGTTCTTC
TRBJ2-1	TRBV5-1	TRBD2	.	CASSLLAGARVPNEQFF	TGCGCCAGCAGCTTATTAGCGGGAGCAAGAGTCCCCAATGAGCAGTTCTTC
TRBJ2-7	TRBV18	TRBD1	few	CASSPGQGSYEQYF	TGTGCCAGCTCACCGGGACAGGGGTCGTACGAGCAGTACTTC
TRBJ2-5	TRBV9	TRBD1	.	CASSVGAGGFETQYF	TGTGCCAGCAGCGTAGGCGCAGGGGGCTTCGAGACCCAGTACTTC
TRBJ2-7	TRBV28	.	.	CASSQVGLYEQYF	TGTGCCAGCAGCCAAGTAGGGTTGTACGAGCAGTACTTC
TRBJ2-7	TRBV7-9	.	.	CASSLQGGYEQYF	TGTGCCAGCAGCTTACAGGGCGGCTACGAGCAGTACTTC
TRBJ1-5	TRBV9	.	.	CASSEGDGDSNQPQHF	TGTGCCAGCAGCGAGGGGGACGGAGACTCTAATCAGCCCCAGCATTTT
TRBJ2-5	TRBV18	.	.	CASSPGVGETQYF	TGTGCCAGCTCACCAGGCGTGGGAGAGACCCAGTACTTC
TRBJ1-1	TRBV11-3	.	.	CASSLEGGGTEAFF	TGTGCCAGCAGCTTAGAGGGAGGAGGGACTGAAGCTTTCTTT
TRBJ2-1	TRBV10-2	TRBD2	.	CASNRGLASNEQFF	TGCGCCAGCAACCGAGGACTAGCCTCTAATGAGCAGTTCTTC